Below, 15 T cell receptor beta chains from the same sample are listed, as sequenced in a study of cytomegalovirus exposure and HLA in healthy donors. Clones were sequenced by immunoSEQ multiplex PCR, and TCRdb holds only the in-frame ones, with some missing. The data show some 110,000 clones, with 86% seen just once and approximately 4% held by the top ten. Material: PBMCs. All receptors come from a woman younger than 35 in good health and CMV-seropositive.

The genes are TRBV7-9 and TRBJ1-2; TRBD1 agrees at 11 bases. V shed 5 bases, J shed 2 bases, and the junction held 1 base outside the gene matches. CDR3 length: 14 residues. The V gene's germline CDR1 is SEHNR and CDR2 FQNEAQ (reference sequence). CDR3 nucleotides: TGTGCCAGCAGCCGGGACAGGGGGAACTATGGCTACACCTTC. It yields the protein CASSRDRGNYGYTF. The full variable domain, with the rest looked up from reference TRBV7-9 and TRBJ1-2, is DTGVSQNPRHKITKRGQNVTFRCDPISEHNRLYWYRQTLGQGPEFLTYFQNEAQLEKSRLLSDRFSAERPKGSFSTLEIQRTEQGDSAMYLCASSRDRGNYGYTFGSGTRLTVV.

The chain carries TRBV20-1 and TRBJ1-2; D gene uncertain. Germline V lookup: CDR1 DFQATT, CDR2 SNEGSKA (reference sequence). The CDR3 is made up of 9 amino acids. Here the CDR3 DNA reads TGCAGGGCAGACTATGGCTACACCTTC. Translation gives CRADYGYTF.

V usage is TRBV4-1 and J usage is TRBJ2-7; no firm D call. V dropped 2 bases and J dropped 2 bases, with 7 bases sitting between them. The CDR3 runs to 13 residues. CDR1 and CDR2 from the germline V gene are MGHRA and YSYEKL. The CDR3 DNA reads TGCGCCAGCAGCCAAACACAAACCTACGAGCAGTACTTC. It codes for CASSQTQTYEQYF.

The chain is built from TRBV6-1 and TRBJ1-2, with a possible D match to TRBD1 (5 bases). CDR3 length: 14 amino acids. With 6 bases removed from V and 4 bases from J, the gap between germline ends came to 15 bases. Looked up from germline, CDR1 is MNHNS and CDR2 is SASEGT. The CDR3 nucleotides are TGTGCCAGCAGCCCTCCGGACAACTTCTATGGCTACACCTTC. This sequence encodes CASSPPDNFYGYTF.

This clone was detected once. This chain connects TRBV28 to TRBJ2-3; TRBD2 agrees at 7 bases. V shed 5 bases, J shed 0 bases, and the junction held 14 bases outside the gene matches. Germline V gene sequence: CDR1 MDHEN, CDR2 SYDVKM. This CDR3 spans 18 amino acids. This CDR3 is CASSPVSSLADSTDTQYF. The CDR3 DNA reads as TGTGCCAGCAGTCCGGTTTCCTCGCTAGCGGATAGCACAGATACGCAGTATTTT. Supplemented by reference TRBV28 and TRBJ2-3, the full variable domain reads DVKVTQSSRYLVKRTGEKVFLECVQDMDHENMFWYRQDPGLGLRLIYFSYDVKMKEKGDIPEGYSVSREKKERFSLILESASTNQTSMYLCASSPVSSLADSTDTQYFGPGTRLTVL.

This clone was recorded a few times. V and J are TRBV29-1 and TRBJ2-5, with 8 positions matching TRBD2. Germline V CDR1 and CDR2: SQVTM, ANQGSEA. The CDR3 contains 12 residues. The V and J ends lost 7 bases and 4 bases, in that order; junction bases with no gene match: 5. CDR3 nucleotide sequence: TGCAGCGGCCAACGGGAGGGAGAGACCCAGTACTTC. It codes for CSGQREGETQYF.

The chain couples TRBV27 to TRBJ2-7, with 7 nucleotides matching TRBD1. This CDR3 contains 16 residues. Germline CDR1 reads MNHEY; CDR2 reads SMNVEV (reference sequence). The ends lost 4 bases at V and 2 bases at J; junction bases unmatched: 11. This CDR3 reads CASSSAQRTGAYEQYF. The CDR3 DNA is TGTGCCAGCAGTTCAGCCCAAAGGACAGGTGCCTACGAGCAGTACTTC.

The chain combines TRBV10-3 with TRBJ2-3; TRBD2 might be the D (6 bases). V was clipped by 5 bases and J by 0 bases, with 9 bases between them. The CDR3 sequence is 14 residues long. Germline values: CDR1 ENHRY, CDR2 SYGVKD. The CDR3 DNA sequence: TGTGCCATCAGTCCCGGAGGGAGCACAGATACGCAGTATTTT. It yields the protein CAISPGGSTDTQYF.

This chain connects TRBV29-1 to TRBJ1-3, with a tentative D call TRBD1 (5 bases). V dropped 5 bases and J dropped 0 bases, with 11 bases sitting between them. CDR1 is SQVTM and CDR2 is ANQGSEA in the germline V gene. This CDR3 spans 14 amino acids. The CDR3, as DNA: TGCAGCGTTTTTGCGGGGCCCTCTGGAAACACCATATATTTT. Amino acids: CSVFAGPSGNTIYF.

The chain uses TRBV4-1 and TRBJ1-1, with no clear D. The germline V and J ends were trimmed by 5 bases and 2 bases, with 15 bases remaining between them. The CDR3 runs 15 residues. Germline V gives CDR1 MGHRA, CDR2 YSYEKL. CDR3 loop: CASSEPTQLNTEAFF. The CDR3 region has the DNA TGCGCCAGCAGCGAACCTACCCAACTAAACACTGAAGCTTTCTTT.

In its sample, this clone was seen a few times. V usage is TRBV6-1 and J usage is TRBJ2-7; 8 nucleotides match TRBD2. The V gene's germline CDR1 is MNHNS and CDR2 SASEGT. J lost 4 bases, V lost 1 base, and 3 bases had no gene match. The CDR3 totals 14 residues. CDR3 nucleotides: TGTGCCAGCAGTGAAGGACTAGCGATGTACGAGCAGTACTTC. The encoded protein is CASSEGLAMYEQYF.

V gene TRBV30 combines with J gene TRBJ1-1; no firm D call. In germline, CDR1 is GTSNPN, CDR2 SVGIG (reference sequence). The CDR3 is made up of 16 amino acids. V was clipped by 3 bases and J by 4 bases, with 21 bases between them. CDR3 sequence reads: CAWSQKTLVRSTEAFF. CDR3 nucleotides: TGTGCCTGGAGCCAAAAAACCCTCGTAAGGAGCACTGAAGCTTTCTTT.

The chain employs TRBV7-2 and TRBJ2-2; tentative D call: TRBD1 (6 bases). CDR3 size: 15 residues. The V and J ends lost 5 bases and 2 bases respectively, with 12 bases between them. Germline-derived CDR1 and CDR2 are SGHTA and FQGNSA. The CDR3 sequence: CASSQGHGNTGELFF. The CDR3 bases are TGTGCCAGCAGCCAGGGGCACGGAAACACCGGGGAGCTGTTTTTT.

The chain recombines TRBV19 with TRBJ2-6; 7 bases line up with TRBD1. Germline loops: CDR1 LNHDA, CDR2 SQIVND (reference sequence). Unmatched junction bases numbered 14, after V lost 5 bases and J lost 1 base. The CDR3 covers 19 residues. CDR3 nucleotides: TGTGCCAGTAGTGGGAGCGAGGGGGCGATTTTGTCTGGGGCCAACGTCCTGACTTTC. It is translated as CASSGSEGAILSGANVLTF.

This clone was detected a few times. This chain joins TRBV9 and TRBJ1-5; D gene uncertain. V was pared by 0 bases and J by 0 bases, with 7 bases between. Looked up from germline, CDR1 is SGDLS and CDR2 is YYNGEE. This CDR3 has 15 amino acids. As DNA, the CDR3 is TGTGCCAGCAGCGTAGCTCCAGGTAGCAATCAGCCCCAGCATTTT. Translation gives CASSVAPGSNQPQHF.